This T cell receptor beta chain is drawn from a study of control samples from healthy donors and cancer patients. Assay used: immunoSEQ multiplex PCR; TCRdb lists only in-frame clones, some missing. This sample has 390,000 or so clones; roughly 90% occur once, and the top ten carry roughly 6.4%. V was pared by 0 bases and J by 4 bases, with 18 bases between. Germline values: CDR1 SEHNR, CDR2 FQNEAQ (reference sequence). There are 17 residues in the CDR3. Sequencing was done on a sample of PBMCs. This receptor was taken from a man aged 35 to 55 with head and neck cancer. V is TRBV7-9 and J is TRBJ2-5; the D gene is possibly TRBD2 (6 bases). The CDR3 is CASSLAATGGLGETQYF. The DNA for the CDR3 is TGTGCCAGCAGCTTAGCCGCTACCGGGGGACTTGGAGAGACCCAGTACTTC.